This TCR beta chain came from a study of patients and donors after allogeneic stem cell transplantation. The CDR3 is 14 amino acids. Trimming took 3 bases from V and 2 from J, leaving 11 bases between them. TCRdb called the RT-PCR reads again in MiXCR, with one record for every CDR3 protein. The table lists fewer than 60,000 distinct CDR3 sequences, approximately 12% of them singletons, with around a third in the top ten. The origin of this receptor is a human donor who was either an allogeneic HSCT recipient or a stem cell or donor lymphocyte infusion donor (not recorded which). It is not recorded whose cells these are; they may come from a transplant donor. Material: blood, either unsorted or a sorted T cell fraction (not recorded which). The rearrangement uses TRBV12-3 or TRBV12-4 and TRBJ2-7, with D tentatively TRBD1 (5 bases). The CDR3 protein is CASSFQTATYEQYF. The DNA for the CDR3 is TGTGCCAGCAGTTTTCAGACAGCGACCTACGAGCAGTACTTC.